This TCR beta chain was profiled in a study of T cells in Graves' hyperthyroidism and ophthalmopathy (dated by TCRdb to between 2018 and 2021). Regarding the research as a whole: Peripheral blood was collected at initial diagnosis, before any treatment. To identify TCR V-J signatures that set the groups apart, the researchers used a discovery cohort of 95 to 100 patients, made up of under 45 with Graves' ophthalmopathy and around 58 with stable Graves' hyperthyroidism. Prospective prediction of ophthalmopathy was tested in an independent validation cohort of 18 to 20 hyperthyroidism patients and around 16 patients who later progressed to ophthalmopathy. The roughly 100 discovery patients were divided at random into training and test sets in a 7:3 ratio. In about six Graves' hyperthyroidism patients, the study also compared T-cell repertoires from thyroid tissue with T-cell repertoires from blood. After blood sampling, hyperthyroidism patients were treated with methimazole at a starting dose of 30 mg daily, and ophthalmopathy patients were treated with high-dose intravenous methylprednisolone. The paper reports TCR Vbeta CDR3 sequencing of roughly 140 peripheral blood samples: around 45 ophthalmopathy, roughly 74 hyperthyroidism and approximately 17 progressor patients. Results the study describes overall, beyond this receptor: In validation, the model predicted progression to ophthalmopathy a median of 6.5 months before onset, with about 71% sensitivity and 72.22% specificity. A model built on a 13 V-J signature distinguished ophthalmopathy from stable hyperthyroidism, reaching around 90% sensitivity and 81.08% specificity in cross-validation and 80%/75% in testing. No statistical method was used to set the sample size in advance, and investigators knew the group allocation. Blood samples also contained most of the expanded thyroid clonotypes (frequency above 0.001), which suggests that blood repertoires may reflect thyroid immune responses.

Taken from cysteine to phenylalanine, the CDR3 has 14 residues. Solely the CDR3 DNA is kept, with 42 bases framed from the first base. CDR1 PRHDT and CDR2 FYEKMQ were looked up in the germline V gene (reference sequence). Germline trimming: 5 bases from V, 4 bases from J; junction bases outside gene matches: 4. The TCR beta CDR3 regions were amplified from the RNA transcripts. For the first round of RT-PCR on the TCR CDR3, the HTBI primer set was used together with the Qiagen OneStep RT-PCR kit. A second multiplex PCR round built the libraries, followed by size selection and purification. The libraries were sequenced on an Illumina HiSeq2000 using paired-end 100 bp reads. As for how the authors treated the data: SOAPnuke was used to process the raw data, removing reads that contained adapters or uncalled bases, had a mean Phred below 15, or lacked an exact match to the constant primer or identifier. COPE v1.2.5 was used to merge the high-quality paired reads, and each unique nucleotide sequence was defined as a clonotype. MiTCR v1.1 was used to align the clonotypes against IMGT TRBV, TRBD and TRBJ reference segments. Analysis was restricted to V-J combinations with a frequency above 0.0001, which covered about 99% of repertoires. A TCS score was defined as the ratio between F50 (clonal expansion) and ExV (chaos), using BLOSUM62-based TCRdist between CDR3 peptides within each V-J. Welch's t-statistics and random forest reduced approximately 520 V-J features to about 12, which were used in a naive Bayes classifier (R e1071). TCRdb handled the public reads itself, with Q25 trimming in fastp and clone calling in MiXCR, and kept productive beta chains. Rows are unified per CDR3 protein, each entry keeping the most common DNA and genes. V and J calls and clone size were set by TCRdb, not the authors. The table for this sample lists 190,000 or so distinct CDR3 sequences; around 20% of them were counted only once. The ten largest clones take up 35% to 50% of the sample.

This clonotype has at least ten counts. Its specific antigen is unknown. Base-call qualities are not available, and no considerably larger clone is one nucleotide away. A patient counted as having stable Graves' hyperthyroidism if no progression to ophthalmopathy occurred over 18 months of follow-up. Hyperthyroidism patients were newly diagnosed, with disease duration under 2 months, and aged 18 to 65 years. The study excluded patients with uncontrolled infections, other autoimmune diseases, pregnancy or lactation. Diagnoses were based on clinical symptoms, serum thyroxine and TRAb, thyroid ultrasound and orbital computed tomography. PBMCs were isolated from about 9 ml of fresh peripheral blood by Ficoll-Paque density gradient centrifugation. Total RNA was extracted using Trizol reagent, and RNA quality was assessed on an Agilent 2100 Bioanalyzer.

The sequenced sample was blood. The receptor was derived from a man aged 35-49 years with Graves' hyperthyroidism. The chain is assembled from TRBV13 and TRBJ1-3; 8 bases in the junction line up with TRBD1. The DNA sequence is as follows: TGTGCCAGCAGCCTACAGGGGGTCGGAAACACCATATATTTT. Its protein product is CASSLQGVGNTIYF.